Each of the 30 T cell receptor beta chains below was sequenced from the same sample in a study of identical twins. TCRdb re-derived calls from the 5' RACE reads in MiXCR, one entry per CDR3 protein. The table includes 250,000 to 350,000 distinct CDR3 sequences, roughly 9.8% detected once. This same sample was also part of a study on yellow fever vaccine responses in identical twins.

The sample consisted of CD8+ T cells sorted from blood. The source is a young woman in good health.

This clonotype was counted a few times. The chain has TRBV5-1 and TRBJ2-7; TRBD2 agrees at 10 bases. The germline CDR1 and CDR2 sequences are SGHRS and YFSETQ. The CDR3 contains 16 residues. V lost 4 bases and J lost 0; bases outside the gene matches: 7. CDR3 in DNA: TGCGCCAGCAGCCCATTACCTAGCGGGAGCTCCTACGAGCAGTACTTC. This gives the protein CASSPLPSGSSYEQYF.

The V and J genes are TRBV12-3 or TRBV12-4 and TRBJ2-3; 12 bases match TRBD2. V lost 6 bases to trimming and J lost 3 bases; unmatched junction nucleotides: 7. CDR3 length equals 16 residues. CDR3 amino acids: CASRHLAGGGTDTQYF. The DNA for the CDR3 is TGTGCCAGCAGGCATCTAGCGGGGGGGGGAACAGATACGCAGTATTTT.

This clonotype was seen more than once but under ten times. The V gene is TRBV6-2 or TRBV6-3, the J gene TRBJ1-5; 8 bases align to TRBD1. Trimming removed 2 bases from V and 6 bases from J; junction bases left unmatched: 6. The germline V gene has CDR1 MNHEY and CDR2 SVGEGT. The length of the CDR3 is 15 residues. CDR3 DNA sequence: TGTGCCAGCAGTTACGTTTTGACAGGGGTTCAGCCCCAGCATTTT. It specifies CASSYVLTGVQPQHF.

The rearrangement joins TRBV6-5 to TRBJ2-7, with D perhaps TRBD1 or TRBD2 (6 bases each). In germline, CDR1 is MNHEY, CDR2 SVGAGI. CDR3 length equals 12 residues. Deletions cut 10 bases from V and 3 bases from J, with 13 bases between. The CDR3: CATGDSGYEQYF. The CDR3, as DNA: TGTGCCACAGGGGACTCCGGCTACGAGCAGTACTTC.

The chain carries TRBV6-5 and TRBJ2-1; D is perhaps TRBD1 (6 bases). Trimming took off 2 bases at V and 13 bases at J, with 18 bases between the two ends. The germline V gene has CDR1 MNHEY and CDR2 SVGAGI. The CDR3 has 14 amino acids. For the CDR3, the DNA is TGTGCCAGCAGTTACACCCCGACAGGAAAAGGTCAGTTCTTC. Its translation is CASSYTPTGKGQFF.

This chain uses TRBV4-3 with TRBJ1-1, with a tentative D call TRBD1 (5 bases). The CDR3 spans 16 residues. Germline V gene lookup returns CDR1 LGHNA and CDR2 YSLEER. The V gene lost 0 bases and the J gene lost 1 base, with 12 bases spanning the gap. CDR3 bases: TGCGCCAGCAGCCAAGATCGGGGCGGAGAGAACACTGAAGCTTTCTTT. It is translated as CASSQDRGGENTEAFF.

This clonotype has a handful of counts. This sequence joins TRBV5-1 and TRBJ2-3, with 11 bases aligning to TRBD2. CDR1 SGHRS and CDR2 YFSETQ come from the germline V gene. V lost 0 bases to trimming and J lost 6 bases; unmatched junction nucleotides: 6. This CDR3 has 16 amino acids. CDR3 nucleotide sequence: TGCGCCAGCAGCTTGGTCGGTAGCGGGGGGGCGGATACGCAGTATTTT. Its translation is CASSLVGSGGADTQYF.

The rearrangement joins TRBV4-1 to TRBJ2-7; D unclear. The V end was cut by 3 bases, the J end by 0 bases, with 6 bases between. CDR3 length equals 13 residues. From germline, CDR1 is MGHRA and CDR2 YSYEKL. CDR3 DNA sequence: TGCGCCAGCAGCCAGGAGAACTCCTACGAGCAGTACTTC. Amino acid sequence: CASSQENSYEQYF.

This clonotype was seen only a few times. This chain links TRBV12-3 or TRBV12-4 with TRBJ2-7; D is possibly TRBD1 or TRBD2 (5 bases each). This CDR3 has 14 amino acids. V dropped 7 bases and J dropped 7 bases, with 20 bases sitting between them. The CDR3 sequence: CASTVGESGGEQYF. The CDR3 DNA reads TGTGCCAGCACCGTCGGGGAGTCTGGGGGAGAGCAGTACTTC.

This clonotype showed up just a few times. The rearrangement links TRBV4-3 to TRBJ2-7, with D possibly being TRBD2 (7 bases). The CDR3 is 14 residues long. Germline V gene sequence: CDR1 LGHNA, CDR2 YSLEER. Trimming stripped 0 bases from V and 5 bases from J, with 11 bases between. The CDR3: CASSQDTGGHEQYF. Here the CDR3 DNA reads TGCGCCAGCAGCCAAGACACGGGGGGCCACGAGCAGTACTTC.

This clonotype occurred a few times. The chain has TRBV7-4 and TRBJ2-3, with TRBD1 identical over 12 bases. CDR1 is SGHVT, CDR2 SQSDAQ, per germline. V shed 4 bases, J shed 5 bases, and the junction held 10 bases outside the gene matches. The CDR3 has 17 amino acids. The CDR3 region is CASSSHPGTGGGDTQYF. CDR3 nucleotide sequence: TGTGCCAGCAGCTCCCATCCCGGGACAGGGGGCGGAGATACGCAGTATTTT.

This clonotype was observed at least ten times. This chain connects TRBV3-1 to TRBJ1-2; D may be TRBD1 (5 bases). Germline CDR1 and CDR2: LGHDT and YNNKEL (reference sequence). V was trimmed by 4 bases and J by 6 bases, leaving 15 bases between them. The CDR3 totals 14 residues. The CDR3 region has the DNA TGTGCCAGCAGCCGCCCCTATGGGGGTAATGGCTACACCTTC. Encoded protein: CASSRPYGGNGYTF.

This clonotype was detected ten times or more. This sequence joins TRBV7-8 and TRBJ2-1, with D unclear. Trimming removed 2 bases at V and 0 bases at J, with 11 bases between. In germline, CDR1 is SGHVS, CDR2 FQNEAQ. The CDR3 runs to 16 residues. CDR3 sequence: CASSLPLPSSYNEQFF. The CDR3 DNA sequence: TGTGCCAGCAGCTTACCCCTCCCTAGCTCCTACAATGAGCAGTTCTTC.

The chain is built from TRBV7-9 and TRBJ1-3; D unclear. Trimming left V 8 bases short and J 7 bases short, with 9 bases between. This CDR3 is 11 amino acids long. The germline V gene encodes CDR1 SEHNR and CDR2 FQNEAQ (reference sequence). The CDR3 spells CASQLGNTIYF. CDR3 in DNA: TGTGCCAGCCAATTGGGGAACACCATATATTTT.

This clonotype was picked up a small number of times. J is TRBJ2-5 and V is TRBV4-1; weak D call: TRBD1 (5 bases). The CDR3 is 13 residues long. Germline CDR1 and CDR2: MGHRA and YSYEKL. Trimming pared 4 bases from V and 5 bases from J, leaving 11 bases between. The CDR3 DNA reads TGCGCCAGCAGCCCAGTAAAGGGGGAGACCCAGTACTTC. This translates into CASSPVKGETQYF.

This clonotype was seen more than once but under ten times. This chain joins TRBV7-9 and TRBJ2-3; 7 bases are a match to TRBD2. The germline V gene encodes CDR1 SEHNR and CDR2 FQNEAQ (reference sequence). The J segment lost 0 bases and the V segment lost 5 bases, leaving 8 bases of the junction unmatched. The CDR3 loop spans 16 amino acids. This CDR3 is CASSITSALSTDTQYF. The CDR3 nucleotides read TGTGCCAGCAGCATCACTAGCGCCCTCAGCACAGATACGCAGTATTTT.

The chain employs TRBV27 and TRBJ2-7, with a weak D call TRBD2 (5 bases). V lost 0 bases, J lost 6 bases, and 9 bases lay in between. Germline CDR1 MNHEY, CDR2 SMNVEV (reference sequence). CDR3 size: 13 residues. DNA of the CDR3: TGTGCCAGCAGTTTATCGAGGGAAATCGAGCAGTACTTC. It specifies CASSLSREIEQYF.

This clonotype was seen more than once but under ten times. V usage is TRBV5-1 and J usage is TRBJ2-1; D is perhaps TRBD1 (7 bases). The V end was cut by 4 bases, the J end by 7 bases, with 18 bases between. The CDR3 totals 15 residues. Germline lookup yields CDR1 SGHRS and CDR2 YFSETQ. The CDR3 DNA reads as TGCGCCAGCAGCACTAGCCTCGGACAGGTGAATGAGCAGTTCTTC. Its protein is CASSTSLGQVNEQFF.

V and J are TRBV20-1 and TRBJ1-3; D is unclear. V was trimmed by 0 bases and J by 0 bases, leaving 15 bases between them. The CDR3 sequence is 17 residues long. In germline, CDR1 is DFQATT, CDR2 SNEGSKA (reference sequence). Here the CDR3 reads CSARDLRETDSGNTIYF. As DNA, the CDR3 is TGCAGTGCTAGAGATCTGAGGGAGACCGACTCTGGAAACACCATATATTTT.

This clonotype was counted a few times. The chain employs TRBV12-5 and TRBJ2-2; weak D call: TRBD2 (7 bases). The CDR3 totals 18 residues. The V end was cut by 0 bases, the J end by 1 base, with 15 bases between. Germline V gene lookup returns CDR1 LGHNT and CDR2 FRNRAP. The CDR3 DNA is TGTGCTAGTGGTTTGGTAAAGGCGGGGGCCGAGAACACCGGGGAGCTGTTTTTT. Protein: CASGLVKAGAENTGELFF. The whole variable domain, remainder taken from reference TRBV12-5 and TRBJ2-2, is DARVTQTPRHKVTEMGQEVTMRCQPILGHNTVFWYRQTMMQGLELLAYFRNRAPLDDSGMPKDRFSAEMPDATLATLKIQPSEPRDSAVYFCASGLVKAGAENTGELFFGEGSRLTVL.

This clonotype has more than one count but fewer than ten. The rearrangement uses TRBV6-4 and TRBJ2-3; a weak D match, TRBD1 (6 bases). The CDR3 is 22 amino acids. Germline V gene lookup returns CDR1 MRHNA and CDR2 SNTAGT. V dropped 5 bases and J dropped 2 bases, with 35 bases sitting between them. The chain's CDR3 is CASSLIDAIRDKQSLDTDTQYF. CDR3 nucleotide sequence: TGTGCCAGCAGTCTCATAGATGCGATTCGGGACAAGCAATCTCTTGACACAGATACGCAGTATTTT.

The chain couples TRBV19 to TRBJ2-3, with a possible D match to TRBD1 (6 bases). The V end lost 5 bases, the J end lost 2 bases, and 20 bases lay between the germline ends. Germline V CDR1 and CDR2: LNHDA, SQIVND (reference sequence). The CDR3 loop spans 17 amino acids. CDR3 in DNA: TGTGCCAGTAGTCTAAGGACAGCGATGGGGCACACAGATACGCAGTATTTT. Its protein product is CASSLRTAMGHTDTQYF.

The sample holds a few counts of this clonotype. This chain connects TRBV27 to TRBJ2-7, with D unclear. The V end was cut by 5 bases, the J end by 5 bases, with 7 bases between. There are 11 residues in the CDR3. Germline V lookup: CDR1 MNHEY, CDR2 SMNVEV (reference sequence). The CDR3 sequence: CASSKFDEQYF. CDR3 coding DNA: TGTGCCAGCAGTAAATTCGACGAGCAGTACTTC.

There are many counts of this clonotype. The chain joins TRBV7-9 to TRBJ1-1; 9 bases agree with TRBD1. Trimming took 5 bases from V and 7 from J; bases not matched to a gene: 5. This CDR3 is built from 13 residues. Germline V gene sequence: CDR1 SEHNR, CDR2 FQNEAQ (reference sequence). CDR3 sequence: CASSETGGLEAFF. The CDR3, as DNA: TGTGCCAGCAGCGAGACAGGGGGACTTGAAGCTTTCTTT.

The chain joins TRBV27 to TRBJ2-7; 14 nucleotides align to TRBD2. The CDR3 extends over 17 amino acids. Losses at the gene ends were 6 bases for V and 6 bases for J; bases not matched to a gene: 13. Germline CDR1 and CDR2: MNHEY and SMNVEV (reference sequence). The CDR3 DNA sequence: TGTGCCAGCAGGGCCGGGACTAGCGGGAGAATCTCGGTCGAGCAGTACTTC. It is translated as CASRAGTSGRISVEQYF.

In its sample, this clonotype was seen many times. The chain carries TRBV3-1 and TRBJ2-5; D remains unclear. The CDR3 covers 14 residues. V was shortened by 3 bases and J by 1 base, with 9 bases between the two germline ends. Germline CDR1 and CDR2: LGHDT and YNNKEL (reference sequence). CDR3 coding DNA: TGTGCCAGCAGCCACTTCACAGCCCAAGAGACCCAGTACTTC. Its translation: CASSHFTAQETQYF.

This clonotype turned up a few times. The chain couples TRBV20-1 to TRBJ2-3, with D perhaps TRBD1 or TRBD2 (6 bases each). Trimming took off 0 bases at V and 0 bases at J, with 10 bases between the two ends. Germline-derived CDR1 and CDR2 are DFQATT and SNEGSKA (reference sequence). This CDR3 region has 15 residues. The CDR3 DNA follows: TGCAGTGCTAGAGATGGGGGGCAGAGCACAGATACGCAGTATTTT. Encoded protein: CSARDGGQSTDTQYF.

The chain joins TRBV3-1 to TRBJ2-3, with a possible D match to TRBD2 (6 bases). V was cut by 4 bases and J by 2 bases, with 10 bases left in between. The CDR3 consists of 14 residues. Germline V gene sequence: CDR1 LGHDT, CDR2 YNNKEL (reference sequence). The DNA of the CDR3 is TGTGCCAGCAGCCGGGACTTGAACACAGATACGCAGTATTTT. As protein: CASSRDLNTDTQYF.

The V gene is TRBV28, the J gene TRBJ1-2, with D uncertain. Germline V CDR1 and CDR2: MDHEN, SYDVKM. The CDR3 spans 15 residues. V was clipped by 2 bases and J by 0 bases, with 10 bases between them. The CDR3 DNA reads TGTGCCAGCAGTTTAGGTCCGATGTCTAACTATGGCTACACCTTC. Protein: CASSLGPMSNYGYTF.

This clonotype occurred many times. The V call is TRBV15, the J call TRBJ2-2, with D maybe TRBD2 (5 bases). Per the germline V gene, CDR1 is LNHNV and CDR2 is YYDKDF (reference sequence). The length of the CDR3 is 14 residues. V was cut by 5 bases and J by 3 bases, with 10 bases left in between. In DNA, the CDR3 is TGTGCCACCAGCCGCGGAGGCGACACCGGGGAGCTGTTTTTT. Translated: CATSRGGDTGELFF.